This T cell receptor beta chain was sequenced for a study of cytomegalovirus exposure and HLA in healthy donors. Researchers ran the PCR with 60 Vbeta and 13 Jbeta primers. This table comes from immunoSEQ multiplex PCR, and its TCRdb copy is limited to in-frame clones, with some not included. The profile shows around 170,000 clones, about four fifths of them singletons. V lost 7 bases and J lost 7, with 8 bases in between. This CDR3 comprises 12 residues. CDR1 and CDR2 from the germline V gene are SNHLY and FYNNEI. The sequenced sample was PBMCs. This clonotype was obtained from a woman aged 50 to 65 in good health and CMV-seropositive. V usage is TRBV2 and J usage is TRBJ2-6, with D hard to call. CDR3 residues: CASTDSANVLTF. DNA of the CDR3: TGTGCCAGCACCGACTCAGCCAACGTCCTGACTTTC.